Listed here are 27 T cell receptor beta chains from one sample, sequenced in a study of HIV-infected patients and healthy controls. Reverse transcription used roughly 480 ng RNA and constant-region primers for alpha and beta. Using multiplexing indices, alpha and beta chain libraries were generated apart by chain-specific third strand synthesis. TCRdb analysed the 5' RACE reads with MiXCR anew, one entry per CDR3 protein. The sample consists of 4,000 to 4,500 distinct CDR3 sequences, roughly 15% of them appearing once. No cell fractionation was done, so the repertoire covers all unsorted peripheral blood T cells. Sequencing used blood, obtained before antiretroviral therapy. The source of these receptors is an adult with HIV infection.

By frequency in the sample, this clonotype is medium-sized (0.01 to 0.1%). The gene calls are TRBV6-1 and TRBJ1-1, with D hard to call. This CDR3 contains 15 residues. Germline assignment: CDR1 MNHNS and CDR2 SASEGT. Between the trimmed V and J ends, which lost 3 bases and 0 bases, there was a span of 11 bases. In nucleotides, the CDR3 is TGTGCCAGCAGTGATAGGGCCGCTTTGAACACTGAAGCTTTCTTT. Translating it yields CASSDRAALNTEAFF.

This clonotype counts as medium-sized. The chain carries TRBV30 and TRBJ1-6; 7 bases align to TRBD1. With 2 bases clipped from V and 6 bases from J, the junction kept 10 bases outside the gene matches. Germline V gene sequence: CDR1 GTSNPN, CDR2 SVGIG (reference sequence). This CDR3 has 16 residues. Written as DNA, the CDR3 is TGTGCCTGGAGTTTCGGACAGGTTGTTCCTAATTCACCCCTCCACTTT. As protein: CAWSFGQVVPNSPLHF.

On this clonotype: Possible read error: a much larger clone is one base away. J is TRBJ2-2 and V is TRBV5-1; D perhaps matches TRBD1 (5 bases). Germline assignment: CDR1 SGHRS and CDR2 YFSETQ. The CDR3 spans 16 residues. V was pared by 2 bases and J by 3 bases, with 14 bases between. The CDR3 bases are TGCGCCAGCAGCTTACAGCATTCCAGGGACACCGGGGAGCTGTTTTTT. This sequence encodes CASSLQHSRDTGELFF.

In this sample, this clonotype is medium-sized (0.01 to 0.1%). The chain links TRBV7-6 to TRBJ2-1; 8 nucleotides agree with TRBD2. This CDR3 is built from 18 residues. Germline V gene lookup returns CDR1 SGHVS and CDR2 FNYEAQ. Losses at the gene ends were 6 bases for V and 0 bases for J; bases not matched to a gene: 13. Here the CDR3 DNA reads TGTGCCAGCAGTACAGGTTCAAGCGGGGGAAGCTCCTACAATGAGCAGTTCTTC. Protein sequence: CASSTGSSGGSSYNEQFF.

This clonotype ranks as medium-sized. This rearrangement joins TRBV12-3 or TRBV12-4 to TRBJ1-6; D possibly corresponds to TRBD1 (5 bases). CDR3 length: 13 amino acids. V was clipped by 3 bases and J by 7 bases, with 7 bases between them. The CDR3, as DNA: TGTGCCAGCAGTTTCGACAGAAATTCACCCCTCCACTTT. It encodes CASSFDRNSPLHF.

At least ten counts were recorded for this clonotype. The V gene is TRBV10-2, the J gene TRBJ1-1; D is perhaps TRBD1 (6 bases). This CDR3 has 15 residues. V lost 2 bases to trimming and J lost 1 base, with 11 bases between them. Germline loops: CDR1 WSHSY, CDR2 SAAADI. DNA of the CDR3: TGCGCCAGCAGTGAGGACAGGAATTCGAACACTGAAGCTTTCTTT. It specifies CASSEDRNSNTEAFF.

This clonotype is labeled medium-sized. The V gene is TRBV5-1, the J gene TRBJ2-7; 7 bases match TRBD1. The CDR3 loop spans 14 amino acids. Germline loops: CDR1 SGHRS, CDR2 YFSETQ. V was clipped by 4 bases and J by 3 bases; unmatched bases: 7. CDR3 DNA sequence: TGCGCCAGCAGCCCGACAGGGCCTGACTACGAGCAGTACTTC. Its protein is CASSPTGPDYEQYF.

By its share, this clonotype is medium-sized. The chain has TRBV7-6 and TRBJ1-6; D perhaps matches TRBD1 (6 bases). The CDR3 consists of 20 residues. V was cut by 1 base and J by 3 bases, with 22 bases left in between. CDR1 SGHVS and CDR2 FNYEAQ come from the germline V gene. The CDR3 coding sequence is TGTGCCAGCAGCTTAGTTGGGGGCGGGGACAAAGAGGGCTATAATTCACCCCTCCACTTT. Its translation is CASSLVGGGDKEGYNSPLHF.

The chain couples TRBV29-1 to TRBJ2-3; tentative D call: TRBD2 (5 bases). Germline V CDR1 and CDR2: SQVTM, ANQGSEA. The CDR3 is 16 residues long. V was cut by 4 bases and J by 0 bases, with 17 bases left in between. The CDR3 coding sequence is TGCAGCGTTGGAACCGGGGTGGTGGGTAGCACAGATACGCAGTATTTT. Translated, it gives CSVGTGVVGSTDTQYF.

This clonotype is judged medium-sized (0.01 to 0.1%). The chain combines TRBV29-1 with TRBJ2-1; D not resolved. The CDR3 loop spans 11 amino acids. V dropped 3 bases and J dropped 4 bases, with 4 bases sitting between them. The germline V gene encodes CDR1 SQVTM and CDR2 ANQGSEA. The DNA for the CDR3 is TGCAGCGTTGAGGGGTACAATGAGCAGTTCTTC. Its translation is CSVEGYNEQFF.

Only a few counts were recorded for this clonotype. The DNA of the CDR3 is TGTGCCAGCAGCCGGGCAGGGACGGAGACCCAGTACTTC. The encoded protein is CASSRAGTETQYF. The V and J genes are TRBV12-3 or TRBV12-4 and TRBJ2-5; D is tentatively TRBD1 or TRBD2 (5 bases each). V gave up 6 bases and J gave up 5 bases, with 13 bases separating them. The CDR3 length is 13 residues.

The chain carries TRBV14 and TRBJ1-2; maybe TRBD1 (5 bases). The V end lost 1 base, the J end lost 3 bases, and 9 bases lay between the germline ends. The CDR3 is made up of 14 amino acids. Germline assignment: CDR1 SGHDN and CDR2 FVKESK. The CDR3 region is CASSQVQGYYGYTF. In DNA form, the CDR3 reads TGTGCCAGCAGCCAAGTCCAGGGTTACTATGGCTACACCTTC.

The chain couples TRBV12-3 or TRBV12-4 to TRBJ2-3; 11 bases match TRBD2. The J segment lost 0 bases and the V segment lost 5 bases, leaving 10 bases of the junction unmatched. This CDR3 has 18 amino acids. CDR3 in DNA: TGTGCCAGCAGTACGACCGGGACTAGCGGAGCTAGCACAGATACGCAGTATTTT. Protein product: CASSTTGTSGASTDTQYF.

This clonotype is large. This CDR3 reads CASSEGTGGDTEAFF. CDR3 sequence (DNA): TGTGCCAGCAGTGAAGGGACAGGGGGGGACACTGAAGCTTTCTTT. V and J are TRBV25-1 and TRBJ1-1; 11 bases are shared with TRBD1. V lost 2 bases to trimming and J lost 3 bases; unmatched junction nucleotides: 2. The germline V gene has CDR1 MGHDK and CDR2 SYGVNS. The CDR3 runs 15 residues.

Judged by abundance, this clonotype is medium-sized. The CDR3 coding sequence is TGTGCCAGCAGTTTCATATGGGGACGACAGGGGAGGAAGAACACTGAAGCTTTCTTT. Protein: CASSFIWGRQGRKNTEAFF. V gene TRBV28 combines with J gene TRBJ1-1, with 8 bases identical to TRBD1. V lost 3 bases to trimming and J lost 1 base; unmatched junction nucleotides: 16. Germline-derived CDR1 and CDR2 are MDHEN and SYDVKM. This CDR3 comprises 19 residues.

By frequency in the sample, this clonotype is medium-sized. The chain is built from TRBV6-2 or TRBV6-3 and TRBJ2-2; D is undetermined. The CDR3 is 14 amino acids. V was clipped by 2 bases and J by 4 bases, with 8 bases between them. Germline assignment: CDR1 MNHEY and CDR2 SVGEGT. CDR3 DNA: TGTGCCAGCAGTTACGGGTGGGCCACCGGGGAGCTGTTTTTT. Its protein is CASSYGWATGELFF.

Concerning this clonotype: Possible read error: a much larger clone is one base away. As DNA, the CDR3 is TGTGCCACCAGTGATTTCGGGAACCAAGAGACCCAGTACTTC. Its protein is CATSDFGNQETQYF. The chain is built from TRBV24-1 and TRBJ2-5; TRBD2 might be the D (5 bases). The V and J ends lost 1 base and 0 bases respectively, with 5 bases between them. The CDR3 is 14 residues long. Germline V lookup: CDR1 KGHDR, CDR2 SFDVKD.

Points on this clonotype: A much larger clone lies one base from this, so it may be a read error. The rearrangement joins TRBV13 to TRBJ1-2, with unresolved D. Germline V gives CDR1 PRHDT, CDR2 FYEKMQ (reference sequence). The CDR3 runs to 12 residues. The DNA of the CDR3 is TGTGCCAGAAGCTCCCGGTCCTATGGCTACACCTTC. It codes for CARSSRSYGYTF.

This clonotype was seen at least ten times. The chain is built from TRBV30 and TRBJ1-1; 7 nucleotides align to TRBD1. V lost 3 bases, J lost 5 bases, and 21 bases stayed unmatched. This CDR3 is built from 18 residues. Germline CDR1 is GTSNPN and CDR2 is SVGIG (reference sequence). CDR3 nucleotide sequence: TGTGCCTGGAGGACACTCACCGAGAGGGGGCGATCTGGGACTGAAGCTTTCTTT. Translating gives CAWRTLTERGRSGTEAFF.

This clonotype is labeled as hyperexpanded. The chain carries TRBV25-1 and TRBJ2-2; no definite D call. Looked up from germline, CDR1 is MGHDK and CDR2 is SYGVNS. V was cut by 7 bases and J by 2 bases, with 11 bases left in between. The CDR3 is 14 residues long. The CDR3 is CASTDDFNTGELFF. The CDR3 DNA reads TGTGCCAGCACTGATGACTTTAACACCGGGGAGCTGTTTTTT.

A word on this clonotype: At one end the junction does not follow the germline gene, possibly because of a read error. V gene TRBV30 combines with J gene TRBJ1-1; D is unclear. CDR3 length: 15 amino acids. Germline loops: CDR1 GTSNPN, CDR2 SVGIG (reference sequence). The CDR3, as DNA: TGTGCCTTGAGTCCCTACCGGCCTGGCTTGACTGAAGCTTTCTTT. Its protein is CALSPYRPGLTEAFF.

By sample share, this clonotype is medium-sized. The gene calls are TRBV5-1 and TRBJ2-1; 7 bases align to TRBD1. Germline lookup yields CDR1 SGHRS and CDR2 YFSETQ. The CDR3 is made up of 15 amino acids. The V and J ends lost 1 base and 5 bases, in that order; junction bases with no gene match: 6. CDR3 DNA: TGCGCCAGCAGCTTGAGAGGGGGCAAGAACAATGAGCAGTTCTTC. This encodes CASSLRGGKNNEQFF.

In its sample, this clonotype was seen many times. J is TRBJ2-3 and V is TRBV12-3 or TRBV12-4; D may be TRBD1 or TRBD2 (6 bases each). This CDR3 spans 14 amino acids. Trimming took off 6 bases at V and 0 bases at J, with 10 bases between the two ends. CDR3 in amino acids: CASREGHSTDTQYF. In nucleotides, the CDR3 is TGTGCCAGCAGGGAGGGACATAGCACAGATACGCAGTATTTT.

By share of the sample, this clonotype is medium-sized. The genes are TRBV3-1 and TRBJ2-2; D remains unclear. CDR3 length: 14 amino acids. Germline V CDR1 and CDR2: LGHDT, YNNKEL (reference sequence). Trimming took off 3 bases at V and 2 bases at J, with 7 bases between the two ends. CDR3 coding DNA: TGTGCCAGCAGCCAGACAAGAAACACCGGGGAGCTGTTTTTT. Translation gives CASSQTRNTGELFF.

This clonotype has ten or more counts. V gene TRBV12-3 or TRBV12-4 combines with J gene TRBJ2-3; possibly TRBD1 for D (5 bases). The CDR3 runs to 15 residues. Trimming removed 0 bases at V and 0 bases at J, with 7 bases between. The chain's CDR3 is CASSLAQGSTDTQYF. The CDR3 region has the DNA TGTGCCAGCAGTTTAGCCCAGGGCAGCACAGATACGCAGTATTTT.

The table lists this clonotype with many counts. The V call is TRBV6-1, the J call TRBJ2-5; no reliable D call. The ends were cut back, 2 bases at V and 1 base at J, with 5 bases in the middle. From germline, CDR1 is MNHNS and CDR2 SASEGT. This CDR3 comprises 13 residues. CDR3 sequence (DNA): TGTGCCAGCAGTGAACACTTCCAAGAGACCCAGTACTTC. Amino acids: CASSEHFQETQYF.

Points on this clonotype: A read error may be the cause here, since a much bigger clone is one base away. The chain links TRBV9 to TRBJ1-1; tentative D call: TRBD1 (5 bases). The germline V gene has CDR1 SGDLS and CDR2 YYNGEE. Trimming cost V 0 bases and J 6 bases, with 9 bases left between them. The CDR3 consists of 13 residues. The CDR3 DNA reads as TGTGCCAGCAGCGTAGGGTGGGGGTCTGAAGCTTTCTTT. Translating gives CASSVGWGSEAFF.